This T cell receptor beta chain was documented in a study of blood T cell repertoires in COVID-19. Measured with immunoSEQ multiplex PCR; TCRdb has only the in-frame clones, and not every one. This repertoire shows about 57,000 clones, roughly 82% found once; its top ten account for around a fifth. The CDR3 sequence is 14 residues long. Per the germline V gene, CDR1 is SGHTA and CDR2 is FQGTGA. V was pared by 2 bases and J by 9 bases, with 11 bases between. This sequence was found in an older woman with acute or convalescent COVID-19. The gene calls are TRBV7-3 and TRBJ1-6; tentative D call: TRBD1 (5 bases). Material: peripheral blood. CDR3 nucleotides: TGTGCCAGCAGCTTATCGGGGGGAAGTTCACCCCTCCACTTT. As protein: CASSLSGGSSPLHF.